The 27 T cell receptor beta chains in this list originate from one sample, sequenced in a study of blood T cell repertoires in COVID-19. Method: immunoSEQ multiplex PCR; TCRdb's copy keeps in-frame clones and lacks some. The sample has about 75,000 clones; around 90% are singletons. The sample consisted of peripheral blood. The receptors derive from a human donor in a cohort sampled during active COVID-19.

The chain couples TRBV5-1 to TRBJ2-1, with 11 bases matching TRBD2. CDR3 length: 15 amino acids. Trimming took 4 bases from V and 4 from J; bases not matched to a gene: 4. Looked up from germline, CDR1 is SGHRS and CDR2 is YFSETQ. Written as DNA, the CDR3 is TGCGCCAGCAGCATGGGACTAGCGGCATACAATGAGCAGTTCTTC. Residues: CASSMGLAAYNEQFF.

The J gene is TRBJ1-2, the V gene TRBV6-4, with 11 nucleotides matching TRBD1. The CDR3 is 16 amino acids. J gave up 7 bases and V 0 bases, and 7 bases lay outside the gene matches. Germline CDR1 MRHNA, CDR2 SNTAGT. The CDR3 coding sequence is TGTGCCAGCAGTGACTCATTCCGGACAGGGGGCTCTGGCTACACCTTC. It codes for CASSDSFRTGGSGYTF.

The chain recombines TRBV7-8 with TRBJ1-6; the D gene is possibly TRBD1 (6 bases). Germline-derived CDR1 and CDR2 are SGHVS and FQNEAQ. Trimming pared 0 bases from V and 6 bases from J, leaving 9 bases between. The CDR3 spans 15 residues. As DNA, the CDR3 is TGTGCCAGCAGCTTAGCAGGGGGTCTTAATTCACCCCTCCACTTT. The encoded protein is CASSLAGGLNSPLHF.

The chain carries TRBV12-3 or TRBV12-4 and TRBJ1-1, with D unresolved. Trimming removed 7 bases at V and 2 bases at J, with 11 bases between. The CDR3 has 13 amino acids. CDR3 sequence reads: CASTTQANTEAFF. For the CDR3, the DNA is TGTGCCAGCACCACGCAAGCTAACACTGAAGCTTTCTTT.

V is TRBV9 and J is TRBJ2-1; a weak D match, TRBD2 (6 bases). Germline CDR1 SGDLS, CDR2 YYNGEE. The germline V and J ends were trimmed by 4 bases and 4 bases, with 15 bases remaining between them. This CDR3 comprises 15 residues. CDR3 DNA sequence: TGTGCCAGCAGCTTACTTCCGGGACTTTACAATGAGCAGTTCTTC. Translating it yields CASSLLPGLYNEQFF.

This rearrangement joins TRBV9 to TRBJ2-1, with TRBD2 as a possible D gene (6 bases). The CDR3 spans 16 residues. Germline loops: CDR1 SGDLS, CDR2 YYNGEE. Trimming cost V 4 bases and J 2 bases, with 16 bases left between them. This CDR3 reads CASSTSGRLTYNEQFF. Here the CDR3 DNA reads TGTGCCAGCAGCACCTCGGGGAGGCTTACCTACAATGAGCAGTTCTTC.

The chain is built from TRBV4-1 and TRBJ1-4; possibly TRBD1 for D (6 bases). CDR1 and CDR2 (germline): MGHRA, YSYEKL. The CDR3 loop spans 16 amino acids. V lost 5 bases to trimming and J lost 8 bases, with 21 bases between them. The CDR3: CASSAPRWGGDEKLFF. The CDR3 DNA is TGCGCCAGCAGCGCCCCGCGTTGGGGGGGCGACGAAAAACTGTTTTTT.

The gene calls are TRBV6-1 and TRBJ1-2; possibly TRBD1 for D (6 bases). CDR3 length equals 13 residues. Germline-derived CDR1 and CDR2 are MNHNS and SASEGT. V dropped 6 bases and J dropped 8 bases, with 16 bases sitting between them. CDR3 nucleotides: TGTGCCAGCAGATGGGGACACGCGGAGGGCTACACCTTC. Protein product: CASRWGHAEGYTF.

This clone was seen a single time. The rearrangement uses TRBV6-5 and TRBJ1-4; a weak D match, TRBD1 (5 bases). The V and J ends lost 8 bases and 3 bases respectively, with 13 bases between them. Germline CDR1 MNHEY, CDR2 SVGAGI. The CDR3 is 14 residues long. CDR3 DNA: TGTGCCAGCCTCCTTGGGACTCCTAATGAAAAACTGTTTTTT. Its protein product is CASLLGTPNEKLFF.

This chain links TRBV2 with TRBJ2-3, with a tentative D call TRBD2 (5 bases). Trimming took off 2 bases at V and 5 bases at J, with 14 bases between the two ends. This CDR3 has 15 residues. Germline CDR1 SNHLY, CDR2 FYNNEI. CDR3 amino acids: CASSETVALGDTQYF. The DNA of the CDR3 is TGTGCCAGCAGTGAAACGGTAGCGCTGGGAGATACGCAGTATTTT.

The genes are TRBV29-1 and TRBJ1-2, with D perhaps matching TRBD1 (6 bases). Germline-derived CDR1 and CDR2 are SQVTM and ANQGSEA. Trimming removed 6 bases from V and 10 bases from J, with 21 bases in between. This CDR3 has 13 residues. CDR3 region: CSVGFAGGATYTF. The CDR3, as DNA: TGCAGCGTCGGCTTCGCCGGGGGGGCGACCTACACCTTC.

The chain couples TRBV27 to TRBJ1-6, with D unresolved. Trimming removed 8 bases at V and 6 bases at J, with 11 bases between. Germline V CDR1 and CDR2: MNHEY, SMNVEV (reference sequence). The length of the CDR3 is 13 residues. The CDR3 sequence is CASRPSTNSPLHF. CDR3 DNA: TGTGCCAGCCGGCCTAGCACTAATTCACCCCTCCACTTT.

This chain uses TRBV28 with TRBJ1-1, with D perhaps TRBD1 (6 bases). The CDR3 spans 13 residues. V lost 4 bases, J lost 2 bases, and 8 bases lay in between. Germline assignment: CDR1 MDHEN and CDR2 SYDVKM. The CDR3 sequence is CASSYRVNTEAFF. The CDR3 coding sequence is TGTGCCAGCAGTTACAGGGTCAACACTGAAGCTTTCTTT.

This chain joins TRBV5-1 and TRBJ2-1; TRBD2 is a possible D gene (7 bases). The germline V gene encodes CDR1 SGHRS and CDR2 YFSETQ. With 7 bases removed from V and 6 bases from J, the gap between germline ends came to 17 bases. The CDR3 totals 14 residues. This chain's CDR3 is CASSRGEGRNEQFF. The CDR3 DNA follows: TGCGCCAGCTCGAGGGGGGAGGGCCGCAATGAGCAGTTCTTC.

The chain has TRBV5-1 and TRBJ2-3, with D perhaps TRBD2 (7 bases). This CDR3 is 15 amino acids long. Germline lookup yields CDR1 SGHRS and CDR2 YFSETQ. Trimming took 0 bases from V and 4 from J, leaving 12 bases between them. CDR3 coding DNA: TGCGCCAGCAGCTTGGTCGGGGGGCCGGCAGATACGCAGTATTTT. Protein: CASSLVGGPADTQYF.

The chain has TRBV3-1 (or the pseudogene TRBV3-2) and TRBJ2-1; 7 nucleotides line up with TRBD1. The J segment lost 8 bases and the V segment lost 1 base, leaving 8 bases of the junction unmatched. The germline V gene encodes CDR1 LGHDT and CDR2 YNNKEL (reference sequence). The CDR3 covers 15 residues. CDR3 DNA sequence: TGTGCCAGCAGCCAAGTGGACACCCAGGGGGATGAGCAGTTCTTC. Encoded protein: CASSQVDTQGDEQFF.

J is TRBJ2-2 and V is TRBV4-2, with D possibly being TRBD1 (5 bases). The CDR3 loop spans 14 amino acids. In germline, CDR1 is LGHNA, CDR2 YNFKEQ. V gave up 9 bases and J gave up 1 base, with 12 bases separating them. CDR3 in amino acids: CASRGRRNTGELFF. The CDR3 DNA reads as TGTGCCAGTAGGGGCAGGAGGAACACCGGGGAGCTGTTTTTT.

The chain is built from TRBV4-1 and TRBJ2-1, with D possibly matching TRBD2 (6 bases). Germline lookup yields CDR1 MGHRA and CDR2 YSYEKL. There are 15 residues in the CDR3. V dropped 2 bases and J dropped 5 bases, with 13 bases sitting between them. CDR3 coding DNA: TGCGCCAGCAGCCAAAGGGGACTGGGGAACAATGAGCAGTTCTTC. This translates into CASSQRGLGNNEQFF.

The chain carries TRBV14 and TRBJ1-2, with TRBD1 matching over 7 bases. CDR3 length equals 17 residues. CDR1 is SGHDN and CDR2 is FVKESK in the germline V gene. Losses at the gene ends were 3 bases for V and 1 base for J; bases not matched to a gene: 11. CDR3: CASSQKGRGMVNYGYTF. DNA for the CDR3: TGTGCCAGCAGCCAGAAAGGCAGGGGGATGGTTAACTATGGCTACACCTTC. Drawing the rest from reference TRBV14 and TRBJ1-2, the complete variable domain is EAGVTQFPSHSVIEKGQTVTLRCDPISGHDNLYWYRRVMGKEIKFLLHFVKESKQDESGMPNNRFLAERTGGTYSTLKVQPAELEDSGVYFCASSQKGRGMVNYGYTFGSGTRLTVV.

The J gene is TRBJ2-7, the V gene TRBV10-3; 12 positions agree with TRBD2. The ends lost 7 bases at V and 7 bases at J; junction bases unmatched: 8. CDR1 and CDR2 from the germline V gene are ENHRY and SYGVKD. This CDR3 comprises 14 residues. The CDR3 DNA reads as TGTGCCATCAAGGGAACGACTAGCGGGAGAGAGCAGTACTTC. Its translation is CAIKGTTSGREQYF.

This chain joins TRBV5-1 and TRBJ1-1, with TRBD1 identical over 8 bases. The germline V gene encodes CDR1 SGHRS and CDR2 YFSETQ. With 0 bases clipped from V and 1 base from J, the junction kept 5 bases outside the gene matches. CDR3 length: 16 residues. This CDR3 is CASSLGQGAGNTEAFF. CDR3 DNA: TGCGCCAGCAGCTTGGGGCAGGGGGCGGGGAACACTGAAGCTTTCTTT.

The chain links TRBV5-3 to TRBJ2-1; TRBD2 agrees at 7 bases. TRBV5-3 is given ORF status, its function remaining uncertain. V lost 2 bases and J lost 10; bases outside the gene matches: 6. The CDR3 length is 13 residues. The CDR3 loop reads CARSFTGGREQFF. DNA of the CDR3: TGTGCCAGAAGCTTTACGGGAGGTAGGGAGCAGTTCTTC.

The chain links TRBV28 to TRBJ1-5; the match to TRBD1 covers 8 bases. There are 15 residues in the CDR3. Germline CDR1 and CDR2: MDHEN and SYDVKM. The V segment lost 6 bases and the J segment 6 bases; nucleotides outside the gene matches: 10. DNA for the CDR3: TGTGCCAGCAGACATAGACAGGGGATGGGTCAGCCCCAGCATTTT. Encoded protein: CASRHRQGMGQPQHF.

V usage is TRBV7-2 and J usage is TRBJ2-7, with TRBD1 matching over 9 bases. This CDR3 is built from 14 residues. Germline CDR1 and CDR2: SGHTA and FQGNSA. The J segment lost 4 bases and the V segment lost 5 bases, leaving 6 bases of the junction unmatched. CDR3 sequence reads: CASSPRTGVYEQYF. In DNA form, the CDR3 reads TGTGCCAGCAGCCCTAGGACAGGGGTATACGAGCAGTACTTC.

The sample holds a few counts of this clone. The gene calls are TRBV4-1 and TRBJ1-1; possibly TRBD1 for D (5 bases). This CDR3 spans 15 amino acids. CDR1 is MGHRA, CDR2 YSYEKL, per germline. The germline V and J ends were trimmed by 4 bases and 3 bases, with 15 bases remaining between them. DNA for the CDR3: TGCGCCAGCAGCCCCTCCAGGGTAGTTGACACTGAAGCTTTCTTT. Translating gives CASSPSRVVDTEAFF.

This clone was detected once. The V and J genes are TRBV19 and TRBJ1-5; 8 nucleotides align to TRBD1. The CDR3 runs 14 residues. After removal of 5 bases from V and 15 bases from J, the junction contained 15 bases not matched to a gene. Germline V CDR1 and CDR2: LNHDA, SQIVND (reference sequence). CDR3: CASSLEQGVPILHF. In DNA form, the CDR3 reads TGTGCCAGTAGTTTGGAACAGGGGGTGCCAATACTGCATTTT.

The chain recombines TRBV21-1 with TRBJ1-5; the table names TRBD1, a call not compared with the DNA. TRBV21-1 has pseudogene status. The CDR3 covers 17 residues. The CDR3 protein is CASSKVGQRQGAQPQHF. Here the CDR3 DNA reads TGTGCCAGCAGCAAGGTAGGGCAAAGACAGGGGGCTCAGCCCCAGCATTTT.